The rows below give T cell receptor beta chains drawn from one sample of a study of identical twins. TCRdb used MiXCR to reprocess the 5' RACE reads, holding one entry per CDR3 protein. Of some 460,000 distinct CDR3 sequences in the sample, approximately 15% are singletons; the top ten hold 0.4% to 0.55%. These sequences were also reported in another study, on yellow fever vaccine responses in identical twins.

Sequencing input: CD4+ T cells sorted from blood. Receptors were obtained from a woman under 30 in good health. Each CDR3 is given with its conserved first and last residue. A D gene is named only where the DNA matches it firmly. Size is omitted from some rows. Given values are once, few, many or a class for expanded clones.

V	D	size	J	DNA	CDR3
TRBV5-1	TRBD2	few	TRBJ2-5	TGCGCCAGCAGCTCGGGACTAGCGGGGTGGCAAGAGACCCAGTACTTC	CASSSGLAGWQETQYF
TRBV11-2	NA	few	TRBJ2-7	TGTGCCAGCAGCTTCCCGACCGGGACAATAGACTACGAGCAGTACTTC	CASSFPTGTIDYEQYF
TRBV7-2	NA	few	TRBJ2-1	TGTGCCAGCAGCTTAGGTCAAAGACGGGGAGGGGGGGAGCAGTTCTTC	CASSLGQRRGGGEQFF
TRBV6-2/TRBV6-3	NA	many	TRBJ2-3	TGTGCCAGCAGTTATAGTACAAGGGATACGCAGTATTTT	CASSYSTRDTQYF
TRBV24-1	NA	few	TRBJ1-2	TGTGCCACCAGTGATACAAGTTTCCCCTATGGCTACACCTTC	CATSDTSFPYGYTF
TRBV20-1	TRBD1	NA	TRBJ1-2	TGCAGTGCAAGGGACAGGCGGACCTATGGCTACACCTTC	CSARDRRTYGYTF
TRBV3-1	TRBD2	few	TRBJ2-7	TGTGCCAGCAGCCAAGCTAGCGGGGGGGCCAGGAACGAGCAGTACTTC	CASSQASGGARNEQYF
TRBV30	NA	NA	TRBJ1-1	TGTGCCTGGAGTGGGACGGTTGAAGCTTTCTTT	CAWSGTVEAFF
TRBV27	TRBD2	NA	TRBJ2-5	TGTGCCAGCAGTTCGCCCCGACTAGCGGGGGGGATATATCAAGAGACCCAGTACTTC	CASSSPRLAGGIYQETQYF
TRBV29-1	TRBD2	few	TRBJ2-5	TGCAGCGTTGAACGGGGGGAGCGACGGCAGTACTTC	CSVERGERRQYF
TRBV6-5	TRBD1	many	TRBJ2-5	TGTGCCAGCAGTTGGGGACAGGGTGAGGAGACCCAGTACTTC	CASSWGQGEETQYF
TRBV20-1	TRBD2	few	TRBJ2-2	TGCAGTGCTAGAAAACTAGCGGGACATGGCACCGGGGAGCTGTTTTTT	CSARKLAGHGTGELFF
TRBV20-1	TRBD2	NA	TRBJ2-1	TGCAGTGCCAATAGCGGGAGAGTAGATGAGCAGTTCTTC	CSANSGRVDEQFF
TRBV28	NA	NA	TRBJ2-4	TGTGCCAGCAGTTCTCCAGGGAAAGCCAAAAACATTCAGTACTTC	CASSSPGKAKNIQYF
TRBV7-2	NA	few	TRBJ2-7	TGTGCCACTCGGGCGGCGGGTACTTCCTACGAGCAGTACTTC	CATRAAGTSYEQYF
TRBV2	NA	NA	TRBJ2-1	TGTGCCAGCAGGGATAACAATGAGCAGTTCTTC	CASRDNNEQFF
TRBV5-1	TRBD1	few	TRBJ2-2	TGCGCCAGCAGGGACAGGGGCCAGACCGGGGAGCTGTTTTTT	CASRDRGQTGELFF